These 9 T cell receptor beta chains originate from one sample sequenced in a study of blood T cell repertoires in COVID-19. Produced via immunoSEQ multiplex PCR; TCRdb's table is partial and in-frame only. Among approximately 140,000 clones, about 87% were seen once, and the ten largest hold 2.5%. The sample taken for sequencing was peripheral blood. The receptors originated from a human donor with COVID-19, enrolled during active disease. The donor label of this sample is uncertain.

The chain links TRBV5-1 to TRBJ2-1, with D maybe TRBD1 (6 bases). This CDR3 is 16 amino acids long. From germline, CDR1 is SGHRS and CDR2 YFSETQ. The V end was cut by 4 bases, the J end by 1 base, with 15 bases between. The CDR3, as DNA: TGCGCCAGCAGCCGGGCCCCCCAGGGGTCCTACAATGAGCAGTTCTTC. This translates into CASSRAPQGSYNEQFF.

The chain has TRBV7-9 and TRBJ2-7; D unclear. Germline V gene lookup returns CDR1 SEHNR and CDR2 FQNEAQ (reference sequence). The CDR3 contains 11 residues. V lost 3 bases to trimming and J lost 3 bases, with 3 bases between them. CDR3 sequence reads: CASSFRYEQYF. CDR3 coding DNA: TGTGCCAGCAGCTTCCGCTACGAGCAGTACTTC.

CDR3 nucleotide sequence: TGTGCCAGCAGCCAAGGGGATCGGGGGGGCTCTACGCAGTATTTT. This encodes CASSQGDRGGSTQYF. The chain uses TRBV4-2 and TRBJ2-3; 8 bases match TRBD2. Trimming took 1 base from V and 8 from J; bases not matched to a gene: 8. Germline V gene data show CDR1 as LGHNA and CDR2 as YNFKEQ. The CDR3 sequence is 15 residues long.

The V gene is TRBV7-6, the J gene TRBJ2-7; D not certain. This CDR3 comprises 13 residues. Germline V gene sequence: CDR1 SGHVS, CDR2 FNYEAQ. V was trimmed by 0 bases and J by 6 bases, leaving 9 bases between them. CDR3 in amino acids: CASSLADLTEQYF. CDR3 nucleotides: TGTGCCAGCAGCTTAGCCGACTTAACCGAGCAGTACTTC.

The V gene is TRBV3-1 (or the pseudogene TRBV3-2), the J gene TRBJ2-7, with TRBD2 identical over 8 bases. The V gene's germline CDR1 is LGHDT and CDR2 YNNKEL (reference sequence). This CDR3 is built from 15 residues. V shed 3 bases and J 10 bases; nucleotides not matched to a gene: 14. The CDR3: CASSQDGTSSRTQYF. CDR3 nucleotides: TGTGCCAGCAGCCAGGACGGGACTAGTTCACGAACTCAGTACTTC.

The rearrangement joins TRBV7-9 to TRBJ2-7; TRBD1 aligns across 9 bases. Germline CDR1 SEHNR, CDR2 FQNEAQ (reference sequence). Trimming cost V 5 bases and J 3 bases; bases outside gene matches: 5. This CDR3 is 14 amino acids long. Here the CDR3 reads CASSQGTGNYEQYF. Written as DNA, the CDR3 is TGTGCCAGCAGCCAAGGGACAGGGAACTACGAGCAGTACTTC.

DNA of the CDR3: TGTGCCACCAGTCAGGGCAGGGGATACGAGCAGTACTTC. It is translated as CATSQGRGYEQYF. The chain has TRBV24-1 and TRBJ2-7, with a tentative D call TRBD1 (6 bases). The CDR3 totals 13 residues. V gave up 6 bases and J gave up 4 bases, with 12 bases separating them. The V gene's germline CDR1 is KGHDR and CDR2 SFDVKD.

The rearrangement links TRBV25-1 to TRBJ2-7, with TRBD2 matching 9 bases. The trim removed 4 bases at V and 4 bases at J, leaving 5 bases unmatched. This CDR3 is 14 amino acids long. Germline CDR1 and CDR2: MGHDK and SYGVNS. CDR3 sequence reads: CASSVAGDGYEQYF. For the CDR3, the DNA is TGTGCCAGCAGTGTAGCGGGAGACGGGTACGAGCAGTACTTC.

The rearrangement joins TRBV27 to TRBJ2-7, with 7 positions matching TRBD1. The junction had 13 bases not matched to a gene; V was cut back by 4 bases and J by 4 bases. Per germline, CDR1 MNHEY and CDR2 SMNVEV (reference sequence). CDR3 length: 16 amino acids. The CDR3 region has the DNA TGTGCCAGCAGTTCTGCCGGACAGGACGAGGGTTACGAGCAGTACTTC. Its translation is CASSSAGQDEGYEQYF.